The clone carrying this TCR beta chain was seen only once. The length of the CDR3 is 18 residues. The J segment lost 4 bases and the V segment lost 3 bases, leaving 14 bases of the junction unmatched. CDR1 is KGHSH and CDR2 is LQKENI in the germline V gene. As processed by the authors: Counts of nucleated cells, estimated from reference gene primer amplification, were obtained. Repertoires were generated with immunoSEQ multiplex PCR, while TCRdb's copy carries only in-frame clones and drops some. The V and J calls and clone size were taken over from that table, and D and trimming were inferred from the DNA. The top ten hold roughly 15% of the sample, which has under 100,000 clones, around 90% seen once. This sample is part of a study of blood T cell repertoires in COVID-19. For the study at large: Material from acute and convalescent COVID-19 was sourced from the United States, Italy and Spain. T cells, B-cell-depleted T cells, or PBMCs supplied cDNA or gDNA.

The TCR was taken from a male donor with acute or convalescent COVID-19. The chain links TRBV18 to TRBJ2-7, with 11 bases aligning to TRBD2. Material for sequencing was peripheral blood. CDR3 protein: CASSPGLAGGPGVYEQYF. The CDR3 nucleotides read TGTGCCAGCTCACCGGGGCTAGCGGGGGGCCCGGGAGTTTACGAGCAGTACTTC.